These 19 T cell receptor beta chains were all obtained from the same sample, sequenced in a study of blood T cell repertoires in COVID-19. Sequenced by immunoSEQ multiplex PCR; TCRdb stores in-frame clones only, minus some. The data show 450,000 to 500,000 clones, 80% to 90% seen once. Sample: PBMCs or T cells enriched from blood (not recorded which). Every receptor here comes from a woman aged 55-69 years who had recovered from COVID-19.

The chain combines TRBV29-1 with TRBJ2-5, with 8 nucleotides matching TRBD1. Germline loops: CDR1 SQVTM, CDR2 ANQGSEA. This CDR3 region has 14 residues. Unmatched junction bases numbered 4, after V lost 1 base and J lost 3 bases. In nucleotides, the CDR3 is TGCAGCGTTGAAGGGACAGGGTTAAAAGAGACCCAGTACTTC. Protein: CSVEGTGLKETQYF. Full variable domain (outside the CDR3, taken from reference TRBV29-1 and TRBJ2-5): SAVISQKPSRDICQRGTSLTIQCQVDSQVTMMFWYRQQPGQSLTLIATANQGSEATYESGFVIDKFPISRPNLTFSTLTVSNMSPEDSSIYLCSVEGTGLKETQYFGPGTRLLVL.

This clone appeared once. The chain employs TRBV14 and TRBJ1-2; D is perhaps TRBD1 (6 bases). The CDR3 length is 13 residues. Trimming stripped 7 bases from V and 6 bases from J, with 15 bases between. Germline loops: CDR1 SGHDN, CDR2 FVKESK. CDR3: CASNKGQYHGYTF. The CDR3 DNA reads TGTGCCAGCAATAAAGGACAGTATCATGGCTACACCTTC. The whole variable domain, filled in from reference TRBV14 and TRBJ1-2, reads EAGVTQFPSHSVIEKGQTVTLRCDPISGHDNLYWYRRVMGKEIKFLLHFVKESKQDESGMPNNRFLAERTGGTYSTLKVQPAELEDSGVYFCASNKGQYHGYTFGSGTRLTVV.

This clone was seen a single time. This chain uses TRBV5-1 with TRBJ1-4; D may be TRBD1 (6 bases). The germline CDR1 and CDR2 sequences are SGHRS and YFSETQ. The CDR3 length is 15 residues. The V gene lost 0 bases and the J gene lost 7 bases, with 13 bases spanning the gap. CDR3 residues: CASSLALQGGEKLFF. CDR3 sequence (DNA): TGCGCCAGCAGCTTGGCCCTACAGGGTGGTGAAAAACTGTTTTTT.

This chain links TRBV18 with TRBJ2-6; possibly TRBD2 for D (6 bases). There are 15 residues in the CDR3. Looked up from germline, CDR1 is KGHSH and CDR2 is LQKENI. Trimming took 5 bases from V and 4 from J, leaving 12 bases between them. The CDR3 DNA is TGTGCCAGCTCAAAGGAGGGGTCCGGGGCCAACGTCCTGACTTTC. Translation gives CASSKEGSGANVLTF.

DNA of the CDR3: TGTGCCAGCAGGACACAGGGGGCCCGCACCGGGGAGCTGTTTTTT. This sequence encodes CASRTQGARTGELFF. The chain carries TRBV2 and TRBJ2-2; 9 bases line up with TRBD1. CDR3 length equals 15 residues. Per germline, CDR1 SNHLY and CDR2 FYNNEI. Trimming removed 6 bases from V and 4 bases from J; junction bases left unmatched: 6.

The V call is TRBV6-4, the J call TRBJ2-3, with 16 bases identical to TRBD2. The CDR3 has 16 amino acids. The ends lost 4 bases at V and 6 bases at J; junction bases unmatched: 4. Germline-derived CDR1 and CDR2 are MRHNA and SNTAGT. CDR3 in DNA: TGTGCCAGCAGTGTGGGACTAGCGGGGGGGCTCGATACGCAGTATTTT. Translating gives CASSVGLAGGLDTQYF.

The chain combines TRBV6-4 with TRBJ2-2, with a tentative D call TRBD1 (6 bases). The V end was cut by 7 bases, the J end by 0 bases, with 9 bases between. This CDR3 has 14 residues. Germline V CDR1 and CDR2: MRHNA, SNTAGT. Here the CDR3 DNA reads TGTGCCAGCACGACAGGTACGAACACCGGGGAGCTGTTTTTT. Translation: CASTTGTNTGELFF.

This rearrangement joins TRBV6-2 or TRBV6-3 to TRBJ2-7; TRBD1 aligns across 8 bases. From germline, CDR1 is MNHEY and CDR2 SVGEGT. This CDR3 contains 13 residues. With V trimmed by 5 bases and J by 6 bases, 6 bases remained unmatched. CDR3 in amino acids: CASSKQGVGEQYV. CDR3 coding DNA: TGTGCCAGCAGTAAACAGGGGGTCGGCGAGCAGTACGTC.

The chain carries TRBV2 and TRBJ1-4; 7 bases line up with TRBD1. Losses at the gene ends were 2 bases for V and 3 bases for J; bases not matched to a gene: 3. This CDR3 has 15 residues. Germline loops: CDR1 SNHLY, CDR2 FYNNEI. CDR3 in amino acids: CASSELGQPNEKLFF. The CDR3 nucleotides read TGTGCCAGCAGTGAACTGGGACAGCCTAATGAAAAACTGTTTTTT.

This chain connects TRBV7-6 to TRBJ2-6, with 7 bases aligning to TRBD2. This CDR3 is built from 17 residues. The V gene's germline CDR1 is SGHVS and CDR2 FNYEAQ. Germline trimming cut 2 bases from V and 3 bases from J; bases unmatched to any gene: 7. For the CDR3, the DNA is TGTGCCAGCAGCTTAATTGGGGCGGGGGATGGGGCCAACGTCCTGACTTTC. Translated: CASSLIGAGDGANVLTF.

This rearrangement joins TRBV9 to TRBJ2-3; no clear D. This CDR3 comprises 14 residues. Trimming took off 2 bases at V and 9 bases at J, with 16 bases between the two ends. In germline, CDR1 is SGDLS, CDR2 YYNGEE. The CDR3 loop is CASSVSAVHGTQYF. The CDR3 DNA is TGTGCCAGCAGCGTGAGCGCGGTCCACGGCACGCAGTATTTT.

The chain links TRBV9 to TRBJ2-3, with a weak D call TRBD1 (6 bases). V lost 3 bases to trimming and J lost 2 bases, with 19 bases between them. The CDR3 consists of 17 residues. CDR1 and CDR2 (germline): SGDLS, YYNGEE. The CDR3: CASSGGRTRVDTDTQYF. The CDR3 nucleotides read TGTGCCAGCAGCGGGGGGCGCACTCGGGTGGACACAGATACGCAGTATTTT.

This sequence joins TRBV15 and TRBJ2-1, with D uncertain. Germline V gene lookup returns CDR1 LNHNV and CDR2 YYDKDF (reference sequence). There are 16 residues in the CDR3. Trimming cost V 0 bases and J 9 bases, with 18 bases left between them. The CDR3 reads CATSRERLWPYGEQFF. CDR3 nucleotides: TGTGCCACCAGCAGAGAAAGACTGTGGCCGTATGGTGAGCAGTTCTTC.

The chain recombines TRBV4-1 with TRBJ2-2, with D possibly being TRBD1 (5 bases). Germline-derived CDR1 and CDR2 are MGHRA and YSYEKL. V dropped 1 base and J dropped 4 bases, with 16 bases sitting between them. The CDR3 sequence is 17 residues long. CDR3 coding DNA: TGCGCCAGCAGCCAAGTTAACTGGTTTAGGGGCACCGGGGAGCTGTTTTTT. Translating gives CASSQVNWFRGTGELFF.

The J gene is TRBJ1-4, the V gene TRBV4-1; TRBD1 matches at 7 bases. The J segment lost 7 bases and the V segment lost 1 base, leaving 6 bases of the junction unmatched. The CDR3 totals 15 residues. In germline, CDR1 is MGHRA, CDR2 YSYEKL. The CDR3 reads CASSQARTGLEKLFF. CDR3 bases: TGCGCCAGCAGCCAAGCCAGGACAGGTCTTGAAAAACTGTTTTTT.

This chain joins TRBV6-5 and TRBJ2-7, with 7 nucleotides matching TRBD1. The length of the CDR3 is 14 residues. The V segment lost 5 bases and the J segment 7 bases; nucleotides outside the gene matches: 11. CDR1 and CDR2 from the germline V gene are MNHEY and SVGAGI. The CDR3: CASSRTTGDGEQYV. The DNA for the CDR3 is TGTGCCAGCAGTCGAACAACAGGGGATGGGGAGCAGTACGTC.

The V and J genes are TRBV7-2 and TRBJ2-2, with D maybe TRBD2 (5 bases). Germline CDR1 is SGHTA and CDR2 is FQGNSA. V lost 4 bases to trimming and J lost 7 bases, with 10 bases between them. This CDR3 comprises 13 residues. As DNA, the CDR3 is TGTGCCAGCAGCTCCCCCGGAGGCGGGGAGCTGTTTTTT. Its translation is CASSSPGGGELFF. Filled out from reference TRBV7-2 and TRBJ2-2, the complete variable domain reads GAGVSQSPSNKVTEKGKDVELRCDPISGHTALYWYRQSLGQGLEFLIYFQGNSAPDKSGLPSDRFSAERTGGSVSTLTIQRTQQEDSAVYLCASSSPGGGELFFGEGSRLTVL.

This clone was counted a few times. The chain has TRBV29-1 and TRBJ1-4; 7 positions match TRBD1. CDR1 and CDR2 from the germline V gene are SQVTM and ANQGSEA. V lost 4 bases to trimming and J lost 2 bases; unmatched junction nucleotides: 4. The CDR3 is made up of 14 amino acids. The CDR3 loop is CSVARGTTNEKLFF. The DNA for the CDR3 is TGCAGCGTTGCCAGGGGGACTACTAATGAAAAACTGTTTTTT.

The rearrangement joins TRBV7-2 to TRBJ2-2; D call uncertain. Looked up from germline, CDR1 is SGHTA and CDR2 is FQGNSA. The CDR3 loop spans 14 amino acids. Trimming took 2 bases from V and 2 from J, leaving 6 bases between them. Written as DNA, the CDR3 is TGTGCCAGCAGCTTAAACTACAACACCGGGGAGCTGTTTTTT. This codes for CASSLNYNTGELFF. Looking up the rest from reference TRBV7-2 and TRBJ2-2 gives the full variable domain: GAGVSQSPSNKVTEKGKDVELRCDPISGHTALYWYRQSLGQGLEFLIYFQGNSAPDKSGLPSDRFSAERTGGSVSTLTIQRTQQEDSAVYLCASSLNYNTGELFFGEGSRLTVL.